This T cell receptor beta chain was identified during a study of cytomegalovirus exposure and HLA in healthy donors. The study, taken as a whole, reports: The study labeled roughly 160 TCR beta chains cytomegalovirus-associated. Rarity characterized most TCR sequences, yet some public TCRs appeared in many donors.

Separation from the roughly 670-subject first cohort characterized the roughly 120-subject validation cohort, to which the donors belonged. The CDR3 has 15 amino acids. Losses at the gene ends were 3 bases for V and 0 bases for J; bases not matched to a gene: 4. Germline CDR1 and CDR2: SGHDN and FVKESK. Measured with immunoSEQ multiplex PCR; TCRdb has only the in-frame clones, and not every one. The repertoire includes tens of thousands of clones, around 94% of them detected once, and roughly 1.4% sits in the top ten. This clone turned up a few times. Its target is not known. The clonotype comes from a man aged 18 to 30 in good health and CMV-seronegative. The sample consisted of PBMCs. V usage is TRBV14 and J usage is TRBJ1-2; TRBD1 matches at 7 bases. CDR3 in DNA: TGTGCCAGCAGCCAGGACAGGCTTACTAACTATGGCTACACCTTC. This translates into CASSQDRLTNYGYTF.